The subject of this entry is one TCR beta chain. Its cognate antigen is unknown. This sample is part of a study of monozygotic twins with inflammatory bowel disease. Study results and caveats: There were differing immunosuppressive treatments, which may have added variability to patient repertoires.

CDR1 is SGHRS and CDR2 is YFSETQ in the germline V gene. The CDR3 consists of 13 residues. TCRdb re-called the 5' RACE reads; every CDR3 protein appears as one record, without DNA. The ten top clones account for about 8%, within a sample of about 210,000 distinct CDR3 sequences. Sequenced: blood. This sequence originates from a human donor with ulcerative colitis or Crohn's disease, or a healthy co-twin of an affected twin (not recorded which). The chain links TRBV5-1 to TRBJ1-2. CDR3 loop: CASSLRQNYGYTF.